The 21 T cell receptor beta chains given below trace back to one sample, sequenced in a study of post-analysis software for immune sequencing data. Findings and caveats of the study: TRBV5-6, TRBV5-1 and TRBV20-1 were among a few TRBV segments more frequent in patients than controls.

Antigens for these TCRs are unknown. Carried by the TCR beta cDNA libraries were unique molecular identifiers. A single record per CDR3 protein comes from TCRdb applying MiXCR to the PCR reads. Of 750,000 to 950,000 distinct CDR3 sequences detected, 35% to 55% appear once; the ten largest clones hold roughly 4.9%. The sequencing sample was made of blood. The receptors shown here come from a girl aged 10 to 17 with multiple sclerosis.

The genes are TRBV3-1 and TRBJ1-2; D may be TRBD1 (5 bases). V lost 1 base and J 6 bases, leaving 15 bases between the germline ends. This CDR3 has 15 amino acids. Germline assignment: CDR1 LGHDT and CDR2 YNNKEL (reference sequence). CDR3 in amino acids: CASSQGVRATDGYTF. In DNA, the CDR3 is TGTGCCAGCAGCCAAGGGGTCAGGGCGACGGATGGCTACACCTTC.

The rearrangement links TRBV6-5 to TRBJ2-1; D unclear. Germline V CDR1 and CDR2: MNHEY, SVGAGI. With 4 bases removed from V and 4 bases from J, the gap between germline ends came to 11 bases. The CDR3 spans 14 residues. Written as DNA, the CDR3 is TGTGCCAGCAGTTTAATGACGGAGTACAATGAGCAGTTCTTC. It specifies CASSLMTEYNEQFF.

This clonotype showed up just a few times. The CDR3, as DNA: TGTGCCAGCAGCTTGGGGCAGGGGGGGAACACTGAAGCTTTCTTT. Amino acids: CASSLGQGGNTEAFF. The rearrangement links TRBV11-2 to TRBJ1-1, with 7 nucleotides matching TRBD1. The V and J ends lost 3 bases and 1 base, in that order; junction bases with no gene match: 5. The CDR3 extends over 15 amino acids. Germline V gene sequence: CDR1 SGHAT, CDR2 FQNNGV.

This clonotype was found a few times. V gene TRBV4-2 combines with J gene TRBJ2-7; TRBD2 is a possible D gene (6 bases). V lost 3 bases and J lost 5, with 14 bases in between. The V gene's germline CDR1 is LGHNA and CDR2 YNFKEQ. The CDR3 contains 14 residues. CDR3 DNA: TGTGCCAGCAGCCAGGGACTGCCTCTCGACGAGCAGTACTTC. As protein: CASSQGLPLDEQYF.

This clonotype was observed a handful of times. This chain joins TRBV29-1 and TRBJ2-7; D possibly uses TRBD1 or TRBD2 (6 bases each). V lost 4 bases and J 0 bases, leaving 19 bases between the germline ends. CDR1 and CDR2 (germline): SQVTM, ANQGSEA. CDR3 size: 16 residues. The CDR3, as DNA: TGCAGCGTTGTACGACCTACAACGGGGGCCTCCTACGAGCAGTACTTC. This codes for CSVVRPTTGASYEQYF.

Comment on this clonotype: With a much larger clone just one base away, this may be a read error. J is TRBJ2-7 and V is TRBV2; D possibly matches TRBD1 or TRBD2 (5 bases each). CDR1 is SNHLY and CDR2 is FYNNEI in the germline V gene. Trimming took off 6 bases at V and 3 bases at J, with 9 bases between the two ends. The length of the CDR3 is 12 residues. The CDR3 sequence: CASRGDGYEQYF. CDR3 nucleotide sequence: TGTGCCAGCAGGGGGGACGGCTACGAGCAGTACTTC.

V gene TRBV6-1 combines with J gene TRBJ2-6; D might be TRBD2 (7 bases). Germline V gene sequence: CDR1 MNHNS, CDR2 SASEGT. There are 17 residues in the CDR3. Trimming removed 5 bases at V and 5 bases at J, with 19 bases between. This chain's CDR3 is CASSRGGALGRANVLTF. The DNA for the CDR3 is TGTGCCAGCAGTCGTGGGGGGGCGCTAGGCAGGGCCAACGTCCTGACTTTC.

This chain uses TRBV5-1 with TRBJ2-7; D call uncertain. V lost 7 bases, J lost 4 bases, and 12 bases lay in between. This CDR3 is 12 amino acids long. CDR1 and CDR2 from the germline V gene are SGHRS and YFSETQ. DNA for the CDR3: TGCGCCAGCGCTCGTCCCGGTTACGAGCAGTACTTC. Translation: CASARPGYEQYF.

The rearrangement uses TRBV11-2 and TRBJ2-1; 10 bases are a match to TRBD2. Losses at the gene ends were 1 base for V and 10 bases for J; bases not matched to a gene: 13. Germline lookup yields CDR1 SGHAT and CDR2 FQNNGV. The CDR3 is 17 amino acids. CDR3 amino acids: CASSLGPRLAGVREQFF. The DNA of the CDR3 is TGTGCCAGCAGCTTAGGCCCGAGGCTAGCGGGAGTGCGGGAGCAGTTCTTC.

This clonotype was found a few times. The chain links TRBV12-3 or TRBV12-4 to TRBJ2-2; TRBD2 aligns across 11 bases. This CDR3 region has 16 residues. V dropped 6 bases and J dropped 0; count of bases not matched to a gene: 3. The CDR3: CASRPGLAANTGELFF. DNA of the CDR3: TGTGCCAGCAGGCCGGGACTAGCGGCGAACACCGGGGAGCTGTTTTTT.

This chain connects TRBV29-1 to TRBJ2-2; D is undetermined. CDR3 length: 15 residues. With 3 bases removed from V and 5 bases from J, the gap between germline ends came to 16 bases. Germline V gene data show CDR1 as SQVTM and CDR2 as ANQGSEA. CDR3 amino acids: CSVESGGVGTGELFF. DNA for the CDR3: TGCAGCGTTGAGTCGGGCGGAGTGGGGACCGGGGAGCTGTTTTTT.

The chain uses TRBV12-3 or TRBV12-4 and TRBJ1-1; D is ambiguous. This CDR3 is 13 amino acids long. Trimming took 6 bases from V and 1 from J, leaving 9 bases between them. CDR3 protein: CASSPWGNTEAFF. As DNA, the CDR3 is TGTGCCAGCAGCCCCTGGGGGAACACTGAAGCTTTCTTT.

This chain uses TRBV5-1 with TRBJ2-7, with 10 positions matching TRBD2. The CDR3 loop spans 13 amino acids. V lost 0 bases, J lost 11 bases, and 5 bases stayed unmatched. The germline gives CDR1 SGHRS, CDR2 YFSETQ. The CDR3, as DNA: TGCGCCAGCAGCTTGGGTCTAGCGGGAGTCGAGTACTTC. Its translation: CASSLGLAGVEYF. The full variable domain, rest sourced from reference TRBV5-1 and TRBJ2-7, is KAGVTQTPRYLIKTRGQQVTLSCSPISGHRSVSWYQQTPGQGLQFLFEYFSETQRNKGNFPGRFSGRQFSNSRSEMNVSTLELGDSALYLCASSLGLAGVEYFGPGTRLTVT.

This clonotype was picked up a small number of times. The chain combines TRBV29-1 with TRBJ1-1; D remains ambiguous. The V gene lost 7 bases and the J gene lost 4 bases, with 16 bases spanning the gap. The length of the CDR3 is 13 residues. The germline V gene has CDR1 SQVTM and CDR2 ANQGSEA. This CDR3 is CSGVGRISTEAFF. Here the CDR3 DNA reads TGCAGCGGCGTAGGACGGATTTCCACTGAAGCTTTCTTT.

This clonotype came up a few times. One end of the junction does not line up with germline, which may come from a read error. The chain employs TRBV29-1 and TRBJ2-5, with a weak D call TRBD1 (6 bases). The CDR3 is made up of 16 amino acids. Germline V gives CDR1 SQVTM, CDR2 ANQGSEA. The CDR3: CSVEVSGDEYQDTQYF. CDR3 coding DNA: TGCAGCGTTGAAGTTTCAGGGGATGAGTACCAAGATACCCAGTACTTC.

The chain combines TRBV2 with TRBJ2-1; TRBD2 aligns across 7 bases. J was trimmed by 2 bases and V by 3 bases; bases with no gene match: 7. This CDR3 is 16 amino acids long. In germline, CDR1 is SNHLY, CDR2 FYNNEI. CDR3 amino acids: CASSEWRDYPYNEQFF. The CDR3 nucleotides are TGTGCCAGCAGTGAGTGGCGGGACTACCCCTACAATGAGCAGTTCTTC. Based on the CDR3 plus reference TRBV2 and TRBJ2-1, the full variable domain is EPEVTQTPSHQVTQMGQEVILRCVPISNHLYFYWYRQILGQKVEFLVSFYNNEISEKSEIFDDQFSVERPDGSNFTLKIRSTKLEDSAMYFCASSEWRDYPYNEQFFGPGTRLTVL.

The chain carries TRBV20-1 and TRBJ2-5; 8 nucleotides line up with TRBD2. CDR1 and CDR2 (germline): DFQATT, SNEGSKA (reference sequence). CDR3 length: 15 residues. After removal of 2 bases from V and 3 bases from J, the junction contained 8 bases not matched to a gene. The CDR3 spells CSARPGTRIKETQYF. The CDR3, as DNA: TGCAGTGCTAGACCCGGGACTAGGATAAAAGAGACCCAGTACTTC.

The chain links TRBV20-1 to TRBJ2-1; D may correspond to TRBD1 or TRBD2 (5 bases each). V gave up 6 bases and J gave up 8 bases, with 14 bases separating them. The CDR3 consists of 12 residues. Germline values: CDR1 DFQATT, CDR2 SNEGSKA (reference sequence). CDR3 nucleotides: TGCAGTGCCTCACTGGGGGACCATGAGCAGTTCTTC. This sequence encodes CSASLGDHEQFF.

This sequence joins TRBV9 and TRBJ2-1; 11 bases agree with TRBD1. CDR3 size: 14 residues. The J segment lost 6 bases and the V segment lost 7 bases, leaving 6 bases of the junction unmatched. The germline gives CDR1 SGDLS, CDR2 YYNGEE. The CDR3 loop reads CASGGTGGFNEQFF. In DNA, the CDR3 is TGTGCCAGCGGAGGGACAGGGGGATTCAATGAGCAGTTCTTC.

This chain links TRBV6-5 with TRBJ2-1; 7 nucleotides agree with TRBD2. The junction had 9 bases not matched to a gene; V was cut back by 4 bases and J by 3 bases. The CDR3 has 16 amino acids. Germline V lookup: CDR1 MNHEY, CDR2 SVGAGI. The CDR3 coding sequence is TGTGCCAGCAGTTCCCCCCGCGGCGGGGGCTACAATGAGCAGTTCTTC. Translating gives CASSSPRGGGYNEQFF.

This chain uses TRBV12-3 or TRBV12-4 with TRBJ2-6, with 9 bases matching TRBD2. The ends lost 6 bases at V and 4 bases at J; junction bases unmatched: 16. This CDR3 spans 19 amino acids. CDR3: CASSQLVAGDGSGANVLTF. The CDR3, as DNA: TGTGCCAGCAGCCAACTCGTAGCGGGAGATGGGTCCGGGGCCAACGTCCTGACTTTC.